Below are 28 T cell receptor beta chains sequenced from a single sample in a study of brain T cells in children with intractable seizures. Using immunoSEQ multiplex PCR, the repertoire was profiled, and TCRdb retains in-frame clones only, with some absent. The data contain about 80,000 clones, under 95% of them singletons. Material: peripheral blood, obtained at surgery. All receptors derive from a girl aged 2-9 years with Rasmussen encephalitis and intractable seizures.

This clone came up once. The chain links TRBV5-4 to TRBJ2-5; D is uncertain. The ends were cut back, 2 bases at V and 4 bases at J, with 9 bases in the middle. This CDR3 has 13 amino acids. CDR1 and CDR2 (germline): SGHNT, YYREEE (reference sequence). The chain's CDR3 is CASSLNYGETQYF. The CDR3 DNA reads as TGTGCCAGCAGCTTAAATTACGGAGAGACCCAGTACTTC.

CDR3 sequence reads: CASSGGWTEAFF. The CDR3 DNA sequence: TGCGCCAGCAGTGGGGGCTGGACTGAAGCTTTCTTT. The chain couples TRBV10-2 to TRBJ1-1; D is possibly TRBD1 (5 bases). The CDR3 is 12 amino acids. Germline V gives CDR1 WSHSY, CDR2 SAAADI. The ends were cut back, 4 bases at V and 5 bases at J, with 8 bases in the middle.

This chain's CDR3 is CASSSDRGPSYEQYF. The CDR3 bases are TGTGCCAGCAGCTCGGACAGGGGGCCCTCCTACGAGCAGTACTTC. The chain joins TRBV7-8 to TRBJ2-7; 11 positions agree with TRBD1. The CDR3 covers 15 residues. Trimming at V came to 4 bases and at J to 0 bases, leaving 2 bases not matched to a gene. Germline CDR1 reads SGHVS; CDR2 reads FQNEAQ.

The V and J genes are TRBV4-1 and TRBJ2-1; 10 positions match TRBD1. The CDR3 has 13 residues. The V gene's germline CDR1 is MGHRA and CDR2 YSYEKL. V gave up 3 bases and J gave up 8 bases; unmatched junction bases: 1. For the CDR3, the DNA is TGCGCCAGCAGCCAGGACAGGGGGTATGAGCAGTTCTTC. This sequence encodes CASSQDRGYEQFF.

J is TRBJ2-2 and V is TRBV7-6; D gene uncertain. Germline CDR1 is SGHVS and CDR2 is FNYEAQ. The length of the CDR3 is 16 residues. Trimming pared 1 base from V and 7 bases from J, leaving 16 bases between. CDR3 DNA sequence: TGTGCCAGCAGCTTAGAGGGCACAAGTCCTATCGGGGAGCTGTTTTTT. It translates to CASSLEGTSPIGELFF.

This chain joins TRBV11-3 and TRBJ2-1, with D maybe TRBD1 (6 bases). Germline V gives CDR1 SGHNT, CDR2 YENEEA. Trimming stripped 4 bases from V and 9 bases from J, with 22 bases between. This CDR3 spans 16 amino acids. In DNA form, the CDR3 reads TGTGCCAGCAGCTCATCATTACAGGGTAGGGGGAGTGAGCAGTTCTTC. Its translation is CASSSSLQGRGSEQFF. Together with reference TRBV11-3 and TRBJ2-1, the CDR3 gives the full variable domain: EAGVVQSPRYKIIEKKQPVAFWCNPISGHNTLYWYLQNLGQGPELLIRYENEEAVDDSQLPKDRFSAERLKGVDSTLKIQPAELGDSAVYLCASSSSLQGRGSEQFFGPGTRLTVL.

The CDR3 DNA sequence: TGTGCCATCAGAGGGTCCCCCAGTAACACTGAAGCTTTCTTT. As protein: CAIRGSPSNTEAFF. This chain connects TRBV10-3 to TRBJ1-1; D is ambiguous. There are 14 residues in the CDR3. CDR1 and CDR2 from the germline V gene are ENHRY and SYGVKD. Trimming left V 6 bases short and J 2 bases short, with 13 bases between.

The chain employs TRBV3-1 (or the pseudogene TRBV3-2) and TRBJ1-1, with no clear D. Germline CDR1 is LGHDT and CDR2 is YNNKEL (reference sequence). V lost 7 bases, J lost 1 base, and 1 base lay in between. CDR3 size: 10 residues. CDR3 residues: CASKNTEAFF. The CDR3 nucleotides read TGTGCCAGCAAGAACACTGAAGCTTTCTTT.

This chain uses TRBV20-1 with TRBJ2-7; the D is unclear. The CDR3 is 11 amino acids. Trimming pared 1 base from V and 1 base from J, leaving 2 bases between. Germline values: CDR1 DFQATT, CDR2 SNEGSKA (reference sequence). The CDR3 region has the DNA TGCAGTGCTAGAGGATCCTACGAGCAGTACTTC. Its translation is CSARGSYEQYF.

The genes are TRBV7-9 and TRBJ1-2, with no clear D. This CDR3 contains 14 residues. Germline CDR1 is SEHNR and CDR2 is FQNEAQ (reference sequence). V lost 1 base and J 3 bases, leaving 9 bases between the germline ends. The CDR3 reads CASSLVTPDYGYTF. The CDR3 DNA is TGTGCCAGCAGCTTAGTGACTCCAGACTATGGCTACACCTTC. Drawing the rest from reference TRBV7-9 and TRBJ1-2, the complete variable domain is DTGVSQNPRHKITKRGQNVTFRCDPISEHNRLYWYRQTLGQGPEFLTYFQNEAQLEKSRLLSDRFSAERPKGSFSTLEIQRTEQGDSAMYLCASSLVTPDYGYTFGSGTRLTVV.

CDR3 coding DNA: TGCACCAGCAGCCAGGCACAGTCCCCCTACGAGCAGTACTTC. Its translation: CTSSQAQSPYEQYF. The chain uses TRBV1 and TRBJ2-7; TRBD1, the D gene given by the table, was not confirmed from the DNA. TRBV1 is described as a pseudogene. This CDR3 has 14 amino acids.

The rearrangement uses TRBV18 and TRBJ1-4; no reliable D call. The CDR3 is 14 residues long. Looked up from germline, CDR1 is KGHSH and CDR2 is LQKENI. Trimming took off 3 bases at V and 8 bases at J, with 13 bases between the two ends. Written as DNA, the CDR3 is TGTGCCAGCTCACCCCGCCCAGGAGAAGAAAAACTGTTTTTT. It translates to CASSPRPGEEKLFF.

The chain is built from TRBV12-5 and TRBJ2-1, with 12 bases lining up with TRBD2. The CDR3 sequence is 12 residues long. The trim removed 7 bases at V and 13 bases at J, leaving 5 bases unmatched. Germline V gene data show CDR1 as LGHNT and CDR2 as FRNRAP. The CDR3 loop is CASAGLAGLQFF. CDR3 nucleotide sequence: TGTGCTAGTGCCGGACTAGCGGGACTTCAGTTCTTC.

The chain has TRBV29-1 and TRBJ1-1; D is undetermined. There are 11 residues in the CDR3. Trimming cost V 6 bases and J 1 base, with 6 bases left between them. Per the germline V gene, CDR1 is SQVTM and CDR2 is ANQGSEA. CDR3 region: CSVGRNTEAFF. The CDR3 coding sequence is TGCAGCGTAGGACGGAACACTGAAGCTTTCTTT. Filled out from reference TRBV29-1 and TRBJ1-1, the complete variable domain reads SAVISQKPSRDICQRGTSLTIQCQVDSQVTMMFWYRQQPGQSLTLIATANQGSEATYESGFVIDKFPISRPNLTFSTLTVSNMSPEDSSIYLCSVGRNTEAFFGQGTRLTVV.

This clone has a single count. The chain has TRBV27 and TRBJ2-7; the D call may be TRBD1 or TRBD2 (5 bases each). V lost 7 bases to trimming and J lost 4 bases, with 11 bases between them. The germline V gene has CDR1 MNHEY and CDR2 SMNVEV (reference sequence). The CDR3 is made up of 12 amino acids. The CDR3 DNA sequence: TGTGCCAGCAAGGGGAGCGGATACGAGCAGTACTTC. Translation: CASKGSGYEQYF.

The rearrangement joins TRBV6-1 to TRBJ1-5; D not certain. Trimming stripped 1 base from V and 2 bases from J, with 6 bases between. Germline assignment: CDR1 MNHNS and CDR2 SASEGT. The CDR3 is made up of 14 amino acids. The DNA of the CDR3 is TGTGCCAGCAGTGAAGGGGCTGGCAATCAGCCCCAGCATTTT. Protein: CASSEGAGNQPQHF.

The rearrangement links TRBV19 to TRBJ1-3; D is perhaps TRBD1 (6 bases). Germline V gives CDR1 LNHDA, CDR2 SQIVND (reference sequence). CDR3 length equals 16 residues. The ends were cut back, 3 bases at V and 8 bases at J, with 20 bases in the middle. CDR3 loop: CASSIPPGASAYTIYF. The CDR3 DNA is TGTGCCAGTAGTATTCCCCCGGGGGCCTCTGCGTACACCATATATTTT.

The V gene is TRBV6-5, the J gene TRBJ1-1; 9 nucleotides align to TRBD1. The germline V gene encodes CDR1 MNHEY and CDR2 SVGAGI. V lost 6 bases to trimming and J lost 6 bases; unmatched junction nucleotides: 8. This CDR3 spans 14 amino acids. In DNA form, the CDR3 reads TGTGCCAGCAGAAAGGGACAGGGCCGCGCTGAAGCTTTCTTT. Amino acids: CASRKGQGRAEAFF.

The chain combines TRBV7-9 with TRBJ2-5; perhaps TRBD2 as D (5 bases). The ends were cut back, 6 bases at V and 3 bases at J, with 20 bases in the middle. Germline-derived CDR1 and CDR2 are SEHNR and FQNEAQ (reference sequence). The CDR3 loop spans 16 amino acids. The CDR3 reads CASSPMRAEEKETQYF. CDR3 bases: TGTGCCAGCAGTCCCATGAGGGCTGAGGAAAAAGAGACCCAGTACTTC.

The rearrangement uses TRBV7-9 and TRBJ2-7, with D possibly matching TRBD1 (6 bases). CDR1 SEHNR and CDR2 FQNEAQ come from the germline V gene (reference sequence). CDR3 size: 12 residues. Between the trimmed V and J ends, which lost 5 bases and 6 bases, there was a span of 11 bases. The CDR3 here is CASSNRTVEQYF. In DNA form, the CDR3 reads TGTGCCAGCAGCAACAGGACAGTCGAGCAGTACTTC.

This clone appeared a single time. V usage is TRBV24-1 and J usage is TRBJ2-1; 7 positions agree with TRBD1. V shed 4 bases and J 8 bases; nucleotides not matched to a gene: 4. This CDR3 is built from 13 residues. Germline values: CDR1 KGHDR, CDR2 SFDVKD. The CDR3 reads CATSDLGGHEQFF. For the CDR3, the DNA is TGTGCCACCAGTGACCTAGGGGGCCATGAGCAGTTCTTC.

The chain joins TRBV6-5 to TRBJ2-3; 8 nucleotides line up with TRBD2. Germline CDR1 is MNHEY and CDR2 is SVGAGI. The CDR3 consists of 15 residues. Trimming cost V 8 bases and J 5 bases; bases outside gene matches: 12. CDR3 in DNA: TGTGCCAGCTTGCTTCTAAGCGGGAGCGGAGATACGCAGTATTTT. Translating gives CASLLLSGSGDTQYF.

Only a few counts were recorded for this clone. V gene TRBV30 combines with J gene TRBJ1-5; weak D call: TRBD1 (5 bases). The CDR3 extends over 14 amino acids. V gave up 7 bases and J gave up 0 bases, with 13 bases separating them. Germline V gene data show CDR1 as GTSNPN and CDR2 as SVGIG (reference sequence). The CDR3 loop reads CAYTTANSNQPQHF. The CDR3 DNA reads TGTGCCTACACGACAGCTAATAGCAATCAGCCCCAGCATTTT.

The rearrangement links TRBV2 to TRBJ1-2; D unclear. Trimming stripped 4 bases from V and 1 base from J, with 7 bases between. Germline V gives CDR1 SNHLY, CDR2 FYNNEI. The CDR3 has 13 amino acids. CDR3 protein: CASSVGSNYGYTF. Written as DNA, the CDR3 is TGTGCCAGCAGTGTAGGCAGTAACTATGGCTACACCTTC. The full variable domain, with the rest looked up from reference TRBV2 and TRBJ1-2, is EPEVTQTPSHQVTQMGQEVILRCVPISNHLYFYWYRQILGQKVEFLVSFYNNEISEKSEIFDDQFSVERPDGSNFTLKIRSTKLEDSAMYFCASSVGSNYGYTFGSGTRLTVV.

This clone was observed a single time. The chain has TRBV2 and TRBJ2-7; D not resolved. The V end was cut by 3 bases, the J end by 3 bases, with 9 bases between. The CDR3 has 13 amino acids. CDR1 is SNHLY and CDR2 is FYNNEI in the germline V gene. The CDR3 sequence: CASSERPGYEQYF. In nucleotides, the CDR3 is TGTGCCAGCAGTGAGAGGCCGGGCTACGAGCAGTACTTC. Drawing the rest from reference TRBV2 and TRBJ2-7, the complete variable domain is EPEVTQTPSHQVTQMGQEVILRCVPISNHLYFYWYRQILGQKVEFLVSFYNNEISEKSEIFDDQFSVERPDGSNFTLKIRSTKLEDSAMYFCASSERPGYEQYFGPGTRLTVT.

CDR3 DNA sequence: TGTGCCAGCAGCTTTGTGGACAGGGTGGAGGGGAATGGCTACACCTTC. Translated: CASSFVDRVEGNGYTF. The rearrangement joins TRBV5-4 to TRBJ1-2; 8 bases fit TRBD1. This CDR3 contains 16 residues. With 2 bases clipped from V and 6 bases from J, the junction kept 12 bases outside the gene matches. CDR1 is SGHNT, CDR2 YYREEE, per germline (reference sequence).

This chain uses TRBV5-1 with TRBJ2-7, with 10 bases lining up with TRBD1. Germline assignment: CDR1 SGHRS and CDR2 YFSETQ. V shed 4 bases and J 3 bases; nucleotides not matched to a gene: 7. This CDR3 comprises 15 residues. CDR3 sequence: CASSTAGTGVYEQYF. CDR3 DNA sequence: TGCGCCAGCAGCACAGCCGGGACAGGGGTCTACGAGCAGTACTTC.

This clone has a handful of counts. CDR3 nucleotide sequence: TGTGCCAGCAGCTTGAAGTGGGATACAGGGCCTGGAAACACCATATATTTT. Protein product: CASSLKWDTGPGNTIYF. V usage is TRBV5-5 and J usage is TRBJ1-3; a possible D gene is TRBD1 (6 bases). The CDR3 extends over 17 amino acids. V lost 1 base and J 2 bases, leaving 16 bases between the germline ends. CDR1 is SGHKS, CDR2 YYEKEE, per germline (reference sequence). The full variable domain, its missing parts supplied by reference TRBV5-5 and TRBJ1-3, is DAGVTQSPTHLIKTRGQQVTLRCSPISGHKSVSWYQQVLGQGPQFIFQYYEKEERGRGNFPDRFSARQFPNYSSELNVNALLLGDSALYLCASSLKWDTGPGNTIYFGEGSWLTVV.